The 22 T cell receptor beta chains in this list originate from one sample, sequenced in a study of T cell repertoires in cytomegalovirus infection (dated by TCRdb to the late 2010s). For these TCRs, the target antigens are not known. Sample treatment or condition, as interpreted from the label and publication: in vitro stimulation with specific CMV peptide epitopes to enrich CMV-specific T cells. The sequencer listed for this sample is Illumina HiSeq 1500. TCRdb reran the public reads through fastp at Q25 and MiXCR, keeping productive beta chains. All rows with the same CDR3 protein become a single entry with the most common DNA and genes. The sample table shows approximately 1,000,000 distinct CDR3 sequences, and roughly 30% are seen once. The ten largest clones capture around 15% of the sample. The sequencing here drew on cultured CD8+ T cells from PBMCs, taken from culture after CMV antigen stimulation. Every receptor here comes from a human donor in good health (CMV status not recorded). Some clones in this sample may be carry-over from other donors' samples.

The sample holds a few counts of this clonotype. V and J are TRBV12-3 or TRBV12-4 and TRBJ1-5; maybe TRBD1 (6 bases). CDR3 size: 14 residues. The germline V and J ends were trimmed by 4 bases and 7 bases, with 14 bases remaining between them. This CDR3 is CASSWGGLDQPQHF. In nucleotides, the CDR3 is TGTGCCAGCAGTTGGGGGGGGCTCGACCAGCCCCAGCATTTT.

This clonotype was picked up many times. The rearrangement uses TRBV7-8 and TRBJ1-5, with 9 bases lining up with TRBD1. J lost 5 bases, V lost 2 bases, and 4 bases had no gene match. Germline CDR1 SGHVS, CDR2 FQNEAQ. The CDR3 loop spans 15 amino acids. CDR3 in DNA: TGTGCCAGCAGCTTATGGGGACAGGGTCATCAGCCCCAGCATTTT. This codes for CASSLWGQGHQPQHF.

Written as DNA, the CDR3 is TGTGCCACCAGCAGAGATTCTATAGGGGGAGGCTACACCTTC. Translated: CATSRDSIGGGYTF. The chain combines TRBV15 with TRBJ1-2, with D possibly matching TRBD1 (6 bases). The CDR3 length is 14 residues. Trimming left V 0 bases short and J 8 bases short, with 13 bases between. Germline V gene data show CDR1 as LNHNV and CDR2 as YYDKDF (reference sequence).

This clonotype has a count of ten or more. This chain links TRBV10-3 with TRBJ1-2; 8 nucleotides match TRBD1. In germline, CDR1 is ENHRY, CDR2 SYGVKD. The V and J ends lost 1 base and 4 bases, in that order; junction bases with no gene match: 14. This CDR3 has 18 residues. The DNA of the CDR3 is TGTGCCATCAGTGAGTTTTTCCCTGGACAGGGCAGGGGCTATGGCTACACCTTC. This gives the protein CAISEFFPGQGRGYGYTF.

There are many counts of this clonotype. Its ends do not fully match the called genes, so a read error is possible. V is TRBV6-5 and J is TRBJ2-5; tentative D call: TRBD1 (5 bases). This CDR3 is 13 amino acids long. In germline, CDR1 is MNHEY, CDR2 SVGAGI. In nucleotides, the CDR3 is TGTGCTAGCAGTCCCAGGGTCCAAGAGACCCAGTACTTC. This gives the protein CASSPRVQETQYF.

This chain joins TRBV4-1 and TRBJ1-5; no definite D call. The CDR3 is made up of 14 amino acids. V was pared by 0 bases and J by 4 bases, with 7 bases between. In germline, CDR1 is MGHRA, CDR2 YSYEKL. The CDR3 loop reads CASSQDIMNQPQHF. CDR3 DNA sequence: TGCGCCAGCAGCCAAGATATTATGAATCAGCCCCAGCATTTT.

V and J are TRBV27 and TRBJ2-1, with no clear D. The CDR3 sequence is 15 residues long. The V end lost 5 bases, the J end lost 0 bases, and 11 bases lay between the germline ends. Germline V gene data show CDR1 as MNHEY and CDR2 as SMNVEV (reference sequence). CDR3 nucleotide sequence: TGTGCCAGCAGTATGGACGGAAGCTCCTACAATGAGCAGTTCTTC. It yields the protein CASSMDGSSYNEQFF.

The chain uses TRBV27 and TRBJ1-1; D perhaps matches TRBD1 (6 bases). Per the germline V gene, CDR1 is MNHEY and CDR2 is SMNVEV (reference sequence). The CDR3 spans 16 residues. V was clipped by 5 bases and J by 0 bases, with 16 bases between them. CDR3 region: CASSPHRVGMNTEAFF. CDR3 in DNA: TGTGCCAGCAGTCCCCACAGGGTGGGGATGAACACTGAAGCTTTCTTT.

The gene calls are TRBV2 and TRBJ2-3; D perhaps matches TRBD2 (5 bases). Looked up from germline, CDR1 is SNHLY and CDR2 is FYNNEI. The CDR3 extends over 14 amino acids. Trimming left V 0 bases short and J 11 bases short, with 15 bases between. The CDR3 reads CASSEALRGMRQYF. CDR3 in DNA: TGTGCCAGCAGTGAAGCGCTTAGAGGGATGCGGCAGTATTTT.

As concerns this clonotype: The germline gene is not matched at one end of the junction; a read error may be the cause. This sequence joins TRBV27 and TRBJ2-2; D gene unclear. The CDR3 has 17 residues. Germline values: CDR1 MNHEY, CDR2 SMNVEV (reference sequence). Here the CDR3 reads CANSLNGFRANTGELFF. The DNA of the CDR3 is TGTGCCAACAGTTTAAACGGGTTTAGGGCGAACACCGGGGAGCTGTTTTTT.

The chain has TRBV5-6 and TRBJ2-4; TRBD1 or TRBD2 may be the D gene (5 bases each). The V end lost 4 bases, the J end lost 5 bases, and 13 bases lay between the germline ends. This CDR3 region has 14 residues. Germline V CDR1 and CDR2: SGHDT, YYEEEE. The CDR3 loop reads CASSTRDGENIQYF. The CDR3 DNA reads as TGTGCCAGCAGCACCCGGGACGGTGAAAACATTCAGTACTTC.

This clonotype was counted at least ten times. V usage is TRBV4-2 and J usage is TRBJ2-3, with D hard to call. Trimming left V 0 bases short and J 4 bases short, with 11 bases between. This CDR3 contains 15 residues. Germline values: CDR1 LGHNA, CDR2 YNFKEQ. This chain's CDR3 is CASSQEGSAADTQYF. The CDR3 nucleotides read TGTGCCAGCAGCCAAGAAGGTTCTGCGGCAGATACGCAGTATTTT.

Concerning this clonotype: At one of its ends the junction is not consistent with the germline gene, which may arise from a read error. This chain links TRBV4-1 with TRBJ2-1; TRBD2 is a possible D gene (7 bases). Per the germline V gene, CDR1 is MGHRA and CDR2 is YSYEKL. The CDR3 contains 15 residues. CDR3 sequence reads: CASSQDEGFLGGGAF. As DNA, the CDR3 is TGCGCCAGCAGCCAAGATGAGGGATTTTTGGGGGGGGGGGCTTTC.

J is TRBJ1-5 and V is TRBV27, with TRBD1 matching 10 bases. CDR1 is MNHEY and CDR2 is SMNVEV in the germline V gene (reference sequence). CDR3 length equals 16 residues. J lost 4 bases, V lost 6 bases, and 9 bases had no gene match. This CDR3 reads CASSLTGQGRNQPQHF. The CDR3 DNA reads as TGTGCCAGCAGCCTCACGGGACAGGGGAGGAATCAGCCCCAGCATTTT.

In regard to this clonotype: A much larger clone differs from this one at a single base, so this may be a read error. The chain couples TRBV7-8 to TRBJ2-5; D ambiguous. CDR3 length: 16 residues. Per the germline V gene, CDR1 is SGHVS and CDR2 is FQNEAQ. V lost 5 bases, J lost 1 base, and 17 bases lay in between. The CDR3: CASSRLGINTQETQYF. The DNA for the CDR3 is TGTGCCAGCAGCCGGTTGGGGATCAATACCCAAGAGACCCAGTACTTC.

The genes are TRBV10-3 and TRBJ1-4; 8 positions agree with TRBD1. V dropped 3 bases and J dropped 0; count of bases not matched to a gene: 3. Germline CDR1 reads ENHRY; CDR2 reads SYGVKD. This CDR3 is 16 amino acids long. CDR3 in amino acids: CAISDSDRATNEKLFF. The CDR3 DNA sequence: TGTGCCATCAGTGACTCGGACAGGGCAACTAATGAAAAACTGTTTTTT.

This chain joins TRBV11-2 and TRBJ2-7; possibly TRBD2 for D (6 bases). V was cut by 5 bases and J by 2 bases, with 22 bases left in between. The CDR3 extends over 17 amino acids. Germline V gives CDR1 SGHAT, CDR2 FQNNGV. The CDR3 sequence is CASSQAQAGPYPYEQYF. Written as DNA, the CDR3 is TGTGCCAGCAGCCAAGCACAAGCGGGCCCCTACCCCTACGAGCAGTACTTC.

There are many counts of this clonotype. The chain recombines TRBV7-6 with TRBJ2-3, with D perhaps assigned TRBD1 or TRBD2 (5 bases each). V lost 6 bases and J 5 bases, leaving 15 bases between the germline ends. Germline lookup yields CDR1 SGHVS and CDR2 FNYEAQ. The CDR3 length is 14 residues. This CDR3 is CASSDRSGGDTQYF. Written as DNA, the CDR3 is TGTGCCAGCAGTGACAGATCTGGGGGAGATACGCAGTATTTT.

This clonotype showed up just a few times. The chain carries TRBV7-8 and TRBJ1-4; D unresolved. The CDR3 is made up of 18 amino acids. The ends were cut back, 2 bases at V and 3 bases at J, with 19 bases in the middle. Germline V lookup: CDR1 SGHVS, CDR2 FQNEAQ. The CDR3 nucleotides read TGTGCCAGCAGCTTAAGTCGCTACAGCCCTCACTCTAATGAAAAACTGTTTTTT. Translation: CASSLSRYSPHSNEKLFF. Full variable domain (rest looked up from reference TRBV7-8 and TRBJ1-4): GAGVSQSPRYKVAKRGQDVALRCDPISGHVSLFWYQQALGQGPEFLTYFQNEAQLDKSGLPSDRFFAERPEGSVSTLKIQRTQQEDSAVYLCASSLSRYSPHSNEKLFFGSGTQLSVL.

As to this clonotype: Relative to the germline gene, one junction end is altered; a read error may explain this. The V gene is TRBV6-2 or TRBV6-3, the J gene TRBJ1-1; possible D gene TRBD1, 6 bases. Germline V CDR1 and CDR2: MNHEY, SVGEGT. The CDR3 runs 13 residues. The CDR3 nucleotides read TGTGCCAACAGTTACTCCCCCGGGACAGAAGCTTTCTTT. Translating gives CANSYSPGTEAFF.

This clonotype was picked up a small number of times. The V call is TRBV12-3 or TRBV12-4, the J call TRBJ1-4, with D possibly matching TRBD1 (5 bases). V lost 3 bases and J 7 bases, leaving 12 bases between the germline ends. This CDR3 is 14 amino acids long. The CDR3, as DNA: TGTGCCAGCAGTTTCGGGGGGTCAAGTGAAAAACTGTTTTTT. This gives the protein CASSFGGSSEKLFF.

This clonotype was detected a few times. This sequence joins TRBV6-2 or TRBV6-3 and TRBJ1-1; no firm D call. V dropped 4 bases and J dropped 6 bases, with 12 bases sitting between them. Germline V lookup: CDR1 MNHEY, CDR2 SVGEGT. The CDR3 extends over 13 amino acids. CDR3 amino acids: CASSLWQMAEAFF. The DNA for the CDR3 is TGTGCCAGCAGTTTGTGGCAGATGGCTGAAGCTTTCTTT.